The rows below give T cell receptor beta chains drawn from one sample of a study of blood T cell repertoires in COVID-19. TCRdb keeps only in-frame clones here, not all; method: immunoSEQ multiplex PCR. The sample lists about 140,000 clones, over 60% seen once, with more than 8.5% in the top ten. Material: peripheral blood. The receptors here all came from a woman between 50 and 59 years old with active or convalescent COVID-19. Both conserved end residues are part of each CDR3. A D gene is named only where the DNA matches it firmly. The size field is filled for only some rows; it gives once, few, many or a size class.

TRBV4-1	TRBJ2-1	TRBD2	NA	CASSQDPTSGRFEQFF	TGCGCCAGCAGCCAAGATCCCACTAGCGGGAGGTTTGAGCAGTTCTTC
TRBV27	TRBJ1-1	TRBD1	NA	CASSSTSGQGALNTEAFF	TGTGCCAGCAGTTCCACCTCCGGACAGGGGGCCCTGAACACTGAAGCTTTCTTT
TRBV7-2	TRBJ1-4	NA	NA	CASSSEGGQGEKLFF	TGTGCCAGCAGCTCCGAGGGGGGGCAGGGAGAAAAACTGTTTTTT
TRBV4-1	TRBJ1-1	NA	NA	CASSQDEGRTEAFF	TGCGCCAGCAGCCAAGACGAGGGAAGAACTGAAGCTTTCTTT
TRBV29-1	TRBJ1-1	NA	NA	CSVVTPTNEAFF	TGCAGCGTTGTGACACCCACCAATGAAGCTTTCTTT
TRBV4-3	TRBJ1-4	NA	few	CASSQGRGTNEKLFF	TGCGCCAGCAGCCAAGGCAGGGGAACTAATGAAAAACTGTTTTTT
TRBV19	TRBJ1-1	TRBD1	NA	CASSRRTGALNTEAFF	TGTGCCAGTAGTAGAAGGACAGGGGCCCTGAACACTGAAGCTTTCTTT
TRBV3-1/TRBV3-2	TRBJ2-7	TRBD1	NA	CASSQGGRGREQYF	TGTGCCAGCAGCCAAGGAGGTAGGGGGCGAGAGCAGTACTTC
TRBV6-5	TRBJ2-7	NA	NA	CASSPGLFSYEQYF	TGTGCCAGCAGTCCCGGACTCTTCTCCTACGAGCAGTACTTC
TRBV6-1	TRBJ2-5	TRBD2	NA	CASSEESGGAWETQYF	TGTGCCAGCAGCGAAGAAAGCGGGGGGGCGTGGGAGACCCAGTACTTC
TRBV27	TRBJ2-5	TRBD1	NA	CASSTTGTGGPLETQYF	TGTGCCAGCAGTACCACCGGGACAGGGGGCCCGTTGGAGACCCAGTACTTC
TRBV18	TRBJ2-5	TRBD1	NA	CASSPRGRWAQYF	TGTGCCAGCTCACCAAGGGGGCGCTGGGCCCAGTACTTC
TRBV6-6	TRBJ2-1	NA	NA	CASSYSGRSGNNEQFF	TGTGCCAGCAGTTACTCGGGCCGAAGCGGAAACAATGAGCAGTTCTTC
TRBV7-2	TRBJ2-2	NA	once	CASSLARTGELFF	TGTGCCAGCAGCTTAGCGAGGACCGGGGAGCTGTTTTTT